One sample yielded the 18 T cell receptor beta chains listed below, sequenced in a study of T cell repertoires in cytomegalovirus infection. TCRdb ran MiXCR on the reads and lists one entry per CDR3 protein. The top ten clones hold 6.5% of a sample with approximately 250,000 distinct CDR3 sequences, approximately 7% of them seen once. The sample was PBMCs. These receptors were collected from a human donor in good health (CMV status not recorded). Some clones in this sample may be carry-over from other donors' samples.

The sample holds a few counts of this clonotype. V usage is TRBV19 and J usage is TRBJ1-1, with 7 bases aligning to TRBD1. This CDR3 spans 16 amino acids. V trimming: 1 base; J trimming: 0 bases; junction bases outside the gene matches: 5. The germline V gene encodes CDR1 LNHDA and CDR2 SQIVND (reference sequence). The DNA for the CDR3 is TGTGCCAGTAGTATAGGACAGGGTGGGATGAACACTGAAGCTTTCTTT. It translates to CASSIGQGGMNTEAFF.

This clonotype has at least ten counts. The rearrangement uses TRBV7-2 and TRBJ1-4, with TRBD1 matching 9 bases. The CDR3 loop spans 15 amino acids. Germline CDR1 and CDR2: SGHTA and FQGNSA. V shed 6 bases, J shed 1 base, and the junction held 3 bases outside the gene matches. The CDR3 coding sequence is TGTGCCAGCAGTCCGGGACAGGGAACTAATGAAAAACTGTTTTTT. It encodes CASSPGQGTNEKLFF.

The table lists this clonotype with a few counts. V usage is TRBV11-2 and J usage is TRBJ2-1; TRBD1 matches at 7 bases. The J segment lost 0 bases and the V segment lost 1 base, leaving 9 bases of the junction unmatched. The CDR3 covers 18 residues. Germline V gives CDR1 SGHAT, CDR2 FQNNGV. The CDR3 bases are TGTGCCAGCAGCTTAGGAGGGACAGACAGAAGCTCCTACAATGAGCAGTTCTTC. Amino acid sequence: CASSLGGTDRSSYNEQFF.

This clonotype was observed many times. The J gene is TRBJ1-1, the V gene TRBV29-1, with TRBD1 matching 8 bases. Germline V gene data show CDR1 as SQVTM and CDR2 as ANQGSEA. The CDR3 totals 13 residues. The V and J ends lost 4 bases and 6 bases, in that order; junction bases with no gene match: 7. The CDR3 here is CSVAKPGGSEAFF. The CDR3 DNA reads as TGCAGCGTTGCCAAACCAGGGGGCTCTGAAGCTTTCTTT.

The J gene is TRBJ2-7, the V gene TRBV6-1; D unclear. Germline V gene lookup returns CDR1 MNHNS and CDR2 SASEGT. V lost 2 bases, J lost 3 bases, and 14 bases lay in between. This CDR3 is 15 amino acids long. The CDR3 loop is CASSELLTLHYEQYF. The CDR3 DNA follows: TGTGCCAGCAGTGAACTACTCACCCTCCACTACGAGCAGTACTTC.

In this sample, this clonotype turned up many times. The chain couples TRBV6-6 to TRBJ2-1; 11 bases agree with TRBD2. Germline loops: CDR1 MNHNY, CDR2 SVGAGI (reference sequence). This CDR3 comprises 19 residues. V lost 8 bases and J lost 3; bases outside the gene matches: 18. CDR3 residues: CASRERLAGTSILYNEQFF. The CDR3 nucleotides are TGTGCCAGCCGAGAGAGACTAGCGGGGACTTCCATCCTCTACAATGAGCAGTTCTTC.

This clonotype occurred many times. This chain links TRBV28 with TRBJ1-5; D not resolved. Germline values: CDR1 MDHEN, CDR2 SYDVKM. Trimming stripped 6 bases from V and 0 bases from J, with 6 bases between. The CDR3 has 13 amino acids. The CDR3 loop is CASRTHSNQPQHF. CDR3 DNA: TGTGCCAGCAGAACACATAGCAATCAGCCCCAGCATTTT. The full variable domain, rest sourced from reference TRBV28 and TRBJ1-5, is DVKVTQSSRYLVKRTGEKVFLECVQDMDHENMFWYRQDPGLGLRLIYFSYDVKMKEKGDIPEGYSVSREKKERFSLILESASTNQTSMYLCASRTHSNQPQHFGDGTRLSIL.

This clonotype showed up many times. A much larger clone is a single base away; this may be a read error. The CDR3 reads CASSRGQSTEAFF. The CDR3 DNA follows: TGTGCCAGCAGCCGCGGACAGAGCACTGAAGCTTTCTTT. The chain links TRBV5-4 to TRBJ1-1, with D possibly being TRBD1 (6 bases). CDR3 length equals 13 residues. V lost 4 bases to trimming and J lost 4 bases, with 11 bases between them. CDR1 and CDR2 from the germline V gene are SGHNT and YYREEE (reference sequence). The whole variable domain, remainder taken from reference TRBV5-4 and TRBJ1-1, is ETGVTQSPTHLIKTRGQQVTLRCSSQSGHNTVSWYQQALGQGPQFIFQYYREEENGRGNFPPRFSGLQFPNYSSELNVNALELDDSALYLCASSRGQSTEAFFGQGTRLTVV.

This clonotype appeared many times. The chain carries TRBV6-6 and TRBJ2-2; D might be TRBD1 (5 bases). Germline CDR1 is MNHNY and CDR2 is SVGAGI (reference sequence). This CDR3 comprises 15 residues. V dropped 0 bases and J dropped 7 bases, with 12 bases sitting between them. CDR3 sequence: CASSYSIKGIGELFF. The CDR3 DNA sequence: TGTGCCAGCAGTTACTCGATTAAGGGGATCGGGGAGCTGTTTTTT.

The sample holds many counts of this clonotype. V and J are TRBV28 and TRBJ2-6; TRBD2 is a possible D gene (5 bases). The germline CDR1 and CDR2 sequences are MDHEN and SYDVKM. Trimming pared 5 bases from V and 5 bases from J, leaving 10 bases between. This CDR3 is built from 14 residues. CDR3 protein: CASSPSGWANVLTF. The CDR3 nucleotides are TGTGCCAGCAGTCCATCGGGGTGGGCCAACGTCCTGACTTTC.

This clonotype was recorded many times. J is TRBJ1-1 and V is TRBV20-1; D is unclear. This CDR3 is built from 13 residues. The germline V gene encodes CDR1 DFQATT and CDR2 SNEGSKA (reference sequence). Trimming took off 3 bases at V and 4 bases at J, with 12 bases between the two ends. This CDR3 is CSASSGGSTEAFF. For the CDR3, the DNA is TGCAGTGCTAGTAGTGGTGGGTCCACTGAAGCTTTCTTT.

This clonotype was counted between two and nine times. This rearrangement joins TRBV5-6 to TRBJ2-2, with D perhaps TRBD1 (7 bases). V was trimmed by 0 bases and J by 6 bases, leaving 12 bases between them. Germline-derived CDR1 and CDR2 are SGHDT and YYEEEE. The CDR3 is 15 amino acids. CDR3 sequence reads: CASSLEQGRPGELFF. The CDR3 DNA follows: TGTGCCAGCAGCTTGGAACAGGGGAGGCCCGGGGAGCTGTTTTTT.

This chain connects TRBV6-2 or TRBV6-3 to TRBJ2-5; D is ambiguous. This CDR3 region has 13 residues. Trimming removed 5 bases from V and 0 bases from J, with 7 bases in between. In germline, CDR1 is MNHEY, CDR2 SVGEGT. The CDR3 DNA reads as TGTGCCAGCAGTGTGAAAAACCAAGAGACCCAGTACTTC. This gives the protein CASSVKNQETQYF.

The table lists this clonotype with many counts. This chain joins TRBV7-2 and TRBJ2-7, with 8 nucleotides matching TRBD2. J was trimmed by 3 bases and V by 4 bases; bases with no gene match: 8. The length of the CDR3 is 15 residues. Germline V lookup: CDR1 SGHTA, CDR2 FQGNSA. The CDR3 here is CASSYERGRSYEQYF. CDR3 in DNA: TGTGCCAGCAGCTACGAGCGGGGGCGGAGCTACGAGCAGTACTTC.

This clonotype was seen repeatedly, ten times or more. The chain links TRBV5-1 to TRBJ1-1, with D unresolved. V was trimmed by 0 bases and J by 3 bases, leaving 9 bases between them. This CDR3 is built from 14 residues. Germline CDR1 SGHRS, CDR2 YFSETQ. The CDR3 nucleotides are TGCGCCAGCAGCTTGGGTAATGGGGACACTGAAGCTTTCTTT. Its translation: CASSLGNGDTEAFF.

The CDR3 spells CSARDNQGNNEKLFF. Written as DNA, the CDR3 is TGCAGTGCTAGAGATAACCAGGGCAATAATGAAAAACTGTTTTTT. The rearrangement links TRBV20-1 to TRBJ1-4, with D possibly TRBD1 on 5 matching bases. The ends were cut back, 0 bases at V and 4 bases at J, with 12 bases in the middle. This CDR3 is built from 15 residues. Germline V gene sequence: CDR1 DFQATT, CDR2 SNEGSKA (reference sequence).

This clonotype has ten or more counts. The rearrangement links TRBV7-2 to TRBJ2-5; possibly TRBD1 or TRBD2 for D (6 bases each). V lost 1 base to trimming and J lost 3 bases, with 9 bases between them. The CDR3 loop spans 14 amino acids. Germline CDR1 reads SGHTA; CDR2 reads FQGNSA. Written as DNA, the CDR3 is TGTGCCAGCAGCTTAGTCGGGGGCGAAGAGACCCAGTACTTC. It specifies CASSLVGGEETQYF.

This clonotype appeared many times. The chain combines TRBV11-2 with TRBJ2-3, with D unclear. V lost 4 bases and J 3 bases, leaving 8 bases between the germline ends. Germline assignment: CDR1 SGHAT and CDR2 FQNNGV. CDR3 length equals 13 residues. CDR3 amino acids: CASSSYRTDTQYF. CDR3 nucleotide sequence: TGTGCCAGCAGCTCCTATAGAACAGATACGCAGTATTTT.